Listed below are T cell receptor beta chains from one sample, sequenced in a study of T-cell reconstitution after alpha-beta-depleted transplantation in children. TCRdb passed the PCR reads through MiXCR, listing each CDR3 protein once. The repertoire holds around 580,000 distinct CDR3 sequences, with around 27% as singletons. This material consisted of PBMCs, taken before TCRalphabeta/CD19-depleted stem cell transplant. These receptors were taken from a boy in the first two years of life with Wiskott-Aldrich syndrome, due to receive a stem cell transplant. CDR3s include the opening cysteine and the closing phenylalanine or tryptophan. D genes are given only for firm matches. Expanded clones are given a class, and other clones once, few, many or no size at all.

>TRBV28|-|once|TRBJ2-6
TGTGCCAGCAGTTCCAGGGGCCGCTCTGGGGCCAACGTCCTGACTTTC
CASSSRGRSGANVLTF
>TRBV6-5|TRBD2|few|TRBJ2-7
TGTGCCAGCAGTTACCTGACTAGCGGGAGTACCCACGAGCAGTACTTC
CASSYLTSGSTHEQYF
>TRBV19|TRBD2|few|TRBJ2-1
TGTGCCAGTAGTAGAGCGGGAGGGCCGATTGAGCAGTTCTTC
CASSRAGGPIEQFF
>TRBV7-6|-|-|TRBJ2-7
TGTGCCAGCAGCTCCGCGCCCGGGATGGCGTGGGAGCAGTACTTC
CASSSAPGMAWEQYF
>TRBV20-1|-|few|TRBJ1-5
TGCAGTGCTAGATCAGGGCCATCTGAGGGTCAGCCCCAGCATTTT
CSARSGPSEGQPQHF
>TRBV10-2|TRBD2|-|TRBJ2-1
TGCGCCAGCAGTGTGGGTAGCGGGACTCTATACCATGAGCAGTTCTTC
CASSVGSGTLYHEQFF
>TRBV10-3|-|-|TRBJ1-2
TGTGCCATCAGTGAGTTTGGCCCCTATGGCTACACCTTC
CAISEFGPYGYTF
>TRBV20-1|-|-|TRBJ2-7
TGCAGTGCTAGATTCCCCCGGGACACTTACGAGCAGTACTTC
CSARFPRDTYEQYF
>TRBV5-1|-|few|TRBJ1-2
TGCGCCAGCAGCTTGGACGGTTACAATTATGGCTACACCTTC
CASSLDGYNYGYTF
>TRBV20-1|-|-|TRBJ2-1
TGCAGTGCTAGAGATTTAGGAAGGGGCGTACATGAGCAGTTCTTC
CSARDLGRGVHEQFF
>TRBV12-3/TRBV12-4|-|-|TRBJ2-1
TGTGCCATCAGTTTTTTGTCGTCTGTTCTAGCGTCCTACAATGAGCAGTTCTTC
CAISFLSSVLASYNEQFF
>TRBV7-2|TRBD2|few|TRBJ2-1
TGTGCCAGCAGCAACCTTGTGTTAGCGGGAGACTACAATGAGCAGTTCTTC
CASSNLVLAGDYNEQFF
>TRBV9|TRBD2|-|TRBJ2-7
TGTGCCAGCAGCGTGGGCCGTAGCGGGGGGCCCTACGAGCAGTACTTC
CASSVGRSGGPYEQYF
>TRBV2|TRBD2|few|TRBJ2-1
TGTGCCAGCAGGGGACTAGCGGGAGGTCGCCCCTACAATGAGCAGTTCTTC
CASRGLAGGRPYNEQFF
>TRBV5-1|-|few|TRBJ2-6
TGCGCCAGCAGCTTGTTTACTGGGGCCAACGTCCTGACTTTC
CASSLFTGANVLTF
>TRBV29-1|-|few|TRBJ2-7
TGCAGCGTGGCGACTGGATACGAGCAGTACTTC
CSVATGYEQYF
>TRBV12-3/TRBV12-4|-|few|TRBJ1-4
TGTGCCAGCAGTCCACCCCGGGGGGAGCATAATGAAAAACTGTTTTTT
CASSPPRGEHNEKLFF
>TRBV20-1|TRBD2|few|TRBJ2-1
TGCAGTGCTTTTCCCCCTAGCGGGACCTACAATGAGCAGTTCTTC
CSAFPPSGTYNEQFF
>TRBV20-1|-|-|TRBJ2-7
TGCAGTGCTAGCACCGGGACTCATGGCGAGCAGTACTTC
CSASTGTHGEQYF
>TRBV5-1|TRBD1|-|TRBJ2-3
TGCGCCAGCAGCGCAGGGGGGACAGGGTCAGATACGCAGTATTTT
CASSAGGTGSDTQYF
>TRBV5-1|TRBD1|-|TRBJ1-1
TGCGCCAGCAGCAAAACAGGGGTGAACACTGAAGCTTTCTTT
CASSKTGVNTEAFF
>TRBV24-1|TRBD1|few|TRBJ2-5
TGTGCCACCAGCCGTGACAGGGTCCAAGAGACCCAGTACTTC
CATSRDRVQETQYF
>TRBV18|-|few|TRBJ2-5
TGTGCCAGCTCACCACTACGTGCGACGGCCAACCAAGAGACCCAGTACTTC
CASSPLRATANQETQYF
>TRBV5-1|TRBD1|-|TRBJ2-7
TGCGCCAGCAGCAGGACAACCGGGACAGGGGGCAACGAGCAGTACTTC
CASSRTTGTGGNEQYF
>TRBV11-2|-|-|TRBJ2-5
TGTGCCAGCAGCTTAGACCGACAGAGTAAAGAGACCCAGTACTTC
CASSLDRQSKETQYF
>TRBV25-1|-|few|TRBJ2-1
TGTGCCAGCAGTTCTGGGGGGAGAAAACTCAATGAGCAGTTCTTC
CASSSGGRKLNEQFF
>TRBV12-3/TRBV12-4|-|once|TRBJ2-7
TGTGCCAGCACCGAACGGGTCGAGCAGTACTTC
CASTERVEQYF
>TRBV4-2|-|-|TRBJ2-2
TGTGCCAGCAGCCAAGTCCGTTCCGACCGGAGGGGCACCGGGGAGCTGTTTTTT
CASSQVRSDRRGTGELFF
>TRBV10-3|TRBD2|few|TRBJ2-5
TGTGCCATCAGTGAGTCTCTAGCGGGAGAGACCCAGTACTTC
CAISESLAGETQYF
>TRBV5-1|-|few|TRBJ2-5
TGCGCCAGCGCTACTTCGGGCGTGGGGGAGACCCAGTACTTC
CASATSGVGETQYF
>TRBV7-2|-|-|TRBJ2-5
TGTGCCAGCAGCTTAGCTGGGCTCACTGGGTACCAAGAGACCCAGTACTTC
CASSLAGLTGYQETQYF
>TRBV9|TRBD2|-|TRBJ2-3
TGTGCCAGCAGCGCAACCCGGGACTATGCAGATACGCAGTATTTT
CASSATRDYADTQYF
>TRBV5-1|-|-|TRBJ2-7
TGCGCCAGCAGCCCCGAGCGGGTCACATTCGAGCAGTACTTC
CASSPERVTFEQYF
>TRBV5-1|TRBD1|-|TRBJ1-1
TGCGCCAGCAGCTTGGTAGGGGGCTGGACTGAAGCTTTCTTT
CASSLVGGWTEAFF
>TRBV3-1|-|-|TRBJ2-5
TGTGCCAGCAGCCAAGGGGGAGAGTATCAAGAGACCCAGTACTTC
CASSQGGEYQETQYF
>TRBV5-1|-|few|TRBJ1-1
TGCGCCAGCAGCTTGGGGATTGCGTACACTGAAGCTTTCTTT
CASSLGIAYTEAFF
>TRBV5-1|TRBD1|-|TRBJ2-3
TGCGCCAGCAGCTTGGAAGGACAGGGATCAGATACGCAGTATTTT
CASSLEGQGSDTQYF
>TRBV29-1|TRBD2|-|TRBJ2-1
TGCAGCGTTTCGAGGTTTCAGGTCAGGACTAGCGGGAGGGAACAAAGCTCCTACAATGAGCAGTTCTTC
CSVSRFQVRTSGREQSSYNEQFF
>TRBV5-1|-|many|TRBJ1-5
TGCGCCAGCAGCGAAGGGGTCGGTCAGCCCCAGCATTTT
CASSEGVGQPQHF
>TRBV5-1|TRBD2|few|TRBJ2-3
TGCGCCAGCAGCCTGCCAATGACTAGCTCGAACACAGATACGCAGTATTTT
CASSLPMTSSNTDTQYF
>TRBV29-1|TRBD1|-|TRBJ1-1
TGCAGCGTCGATGCCAGGGGGGCTGAAGCTTTCTTT
CSVDARGAEAFF
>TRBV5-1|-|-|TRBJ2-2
TGCGCCAGCAGCTTGTATTACAGGGAGGTCACCGGGGAGCTGTTTTTT
CASSLYYREVTGELFF
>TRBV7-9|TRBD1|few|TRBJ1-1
TGTGCCAGCAGCCGGTGGGGACAGGGGGGTACTGAAGCTTTCTTT
CASSRWGQGGTEAFF
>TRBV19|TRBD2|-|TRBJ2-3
TGTGCCACTAAGACCCCACAACGACTAGCGGCGCAGTATTTT
CATKTPQRLAAQYF
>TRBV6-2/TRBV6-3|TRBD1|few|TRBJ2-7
TGTGCCAGCAGTCGCCGGACAGGGAACTACGAGCAGTACTTC
CASSRRTGNYEQYF
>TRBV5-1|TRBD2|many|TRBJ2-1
TGCGCCAGCAGCTTGGCCTTAGCGGGACCGTACAATGAGCAGTTCTTC
CASSLALAGPYNEQFF
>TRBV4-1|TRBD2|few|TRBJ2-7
TGCGCCAGCAGCCAAGACGGGGGACTAGGGATCTACGAGCAGTACTTC
CASSQDGGLGIYEQYF
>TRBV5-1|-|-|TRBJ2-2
TGCGCCAGCAGCTTGTTGGGGGCAATAGACACCGGGGAGCTGTTTTTT
CASSLLGAIDTGELFF
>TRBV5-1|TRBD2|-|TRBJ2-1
TGCGCCAGCAGCCCGGGACTAGCGGGAAGGGTGGTCAATGAGCAGTTCTTC
CASSPGLAGRVVNEQFF
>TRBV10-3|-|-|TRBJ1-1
TGTGCCACTGGGAGGGCAGGAAGGGCTGAAGCTTTCTTT
CATGRAGRAEAFF
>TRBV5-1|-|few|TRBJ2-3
TGCGCCAGCAGCTCCCGAGCTGGCACAGATACGCAGTATTTT
CASSSRAGTDTQYF
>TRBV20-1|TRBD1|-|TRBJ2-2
TGCAGTGCTAGGGGTCGGGGGACAGGGACCGGGGAGCTGTTTTTT
CSARGRGTGTGELFF
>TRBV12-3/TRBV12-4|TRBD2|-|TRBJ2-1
TGTGCCAGCAGTTTTCGACTAGCGAGAGACAATGAGCAGTTCTTC
CASSFRLARDNEQFF
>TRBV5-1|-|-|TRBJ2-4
TGCGCCAGCAGCTTGGAGGGGGGTCTAGCGAGCATCAAAAACATTCAGTACTTC
CASSLEGGLASIKNIQYF
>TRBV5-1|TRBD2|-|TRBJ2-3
TGCGCCAGCAGCCCGGGGACTAGCGGGGCAGATACGCAGTATTTT
CASSPGTSGADTQYF
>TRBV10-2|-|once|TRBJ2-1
TGCGCCAGCATTTTAACTTCCGGGCTATCCTACAATGACCAGTTCTTC
CASILTSGLSYNDQFF
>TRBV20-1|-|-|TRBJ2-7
TGCAGTGCCCTAGAGGGCTTATCCTCCTACGAGCAGTACTTC
CSALEGLSSYEQYF
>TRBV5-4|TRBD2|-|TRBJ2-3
TGTGCCAGCAGCCTGGGGCGGCTAGCGGGGGACACAGATACGCAGTATTTT
CASSLGRLAGDTDTQYF
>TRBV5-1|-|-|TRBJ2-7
TGCGCCAGCAGCCCCCCGTTCAGTACCTACGAGCAGTACTTC
CASSPPFSTYEQYF